This passage covers 6 T cell receptor beta chains from one sample sequenced in a study of blood T cell repertoires in COVID-19. Libraries were prepared by immunoSEQ multiplex PCR; TCRdb keeps only in-frame clonotypes and omits some of them. The table shows under 150,000 clones, with approximately 80% occurring only once. What was sequenced was peripheral blood. These receptors all come from a woman in her 40s with active or convalescent COVID-19.

The chain uses TRBV7-2 and TRBJ1-3; unclear D gene. Germline assignment: CDR1 SGHTA and CDR2 FQGNSA. CDR3 length: 16 amino acids. Trimming pared 1 base from V and 0 bases from J, leaving 10 bases between. CDR3 nucleotides: TGTGCCAGCAGCTTAGGGCCAAACCTCTCTGGAAACACCATATATTTT. It codes for CASSLGPNLSGNTIYF. The full variable domain, with the rest looked up from reference TRBV7-2 and TRBJ1-3, is GAGVSQSPSNKVTEKGKDVELRCDPISGHTALYWYRQSLGQGLEFLIYFQGNSAPDKSGLPSDRFSAERTGGSVSTLTIQRTQQEDSAVYLCASSLGPNLSGNTIYFGEGSWLTVV.

The chain is built from TRBV6-5 and TRBJ1-2; tentative D call: TRBD1 (5 bases). Germline assignment: CDR1 MNHEY and CDR2 SVGAGI. The CDR3 has 14 residues. With 4 bases removed from V and 8 bases from J, the gap between germline ends came to 17 bases. In nucleotides, the CDR3 is TGTGCCAGCAGTTCTACCCCAGGGTCTAGGGGCTACACCTTC. Encoded protein: CASSSTPGSRGYTF.

This clone appeared a single time. This chain uses TRBV10-3 with TRBJ1-1; TRBD1 matches 8 bases. After removal of 2 bases from V and 4 bases from J, the junction contained 3 bases not matched to a gene. CDR3 length equals 14 residues. Germline assignment: CDR1 ENHRY and CDR2 SYGVKD. The CDR3 loop reads CAISEGGQGTEAFF. The CDR3 DNA reads TGTGCCATCAGTGAGGGAGGACAGGGCACTGAAGCTTTCTTT.

This clone was seen a single time. This chain links TRBV4-3 with TRBJ1-3, with 12 bases fitting TRBD1. J gave up 3 bases and V 0 bases, and 3 bases lay outside the gene matches. This CDR3 has 17 amino acids. Germline loops: CDR1 LGHNA, CDR2 YSLEER. The CDR3 here is CASSQDGTGGYGNTIYF. CDR3 nucleotides: TGCGCCAGCAGCCAAGATGGGACAGGGGGCTATGGAAACACCATATATTTT.

The chain uses TRBV29-1 and TRBJ1-3, with a weak D call TRBD1 (6 bases). Germline V gives CDR1 SQVTM, CDR2 ANQGSEA. Trimming stripped 5 bases from V and 0 bases from J, with 11 bases between. The CDR3 contains 14 residues. The DNA of the CDR3 is TGCAGCGTTCGTGGGGGCCTCTCTGGAAACACCATATATTTT. It translates to CSVRGGLSGNTIYF.

The V call is TRBV18, the J call TRBJ2-3; 10 bases are a match to TRBD2. The trim removed 3 bases at V and 4 bases at J, leaving 4 bases unmatched. The germline V gene encodes CDR1 KGHSH and CDR2 LQKENI. This CDR3 is built from 15 residues. For the CDR3, the DNA is TGTGCCAGCTCACCCCAAGGACTAGCGGCAGATACGCAGTATTTT. Its protein is CASSPQGLAADTQYF.